The 24 T cell receptor beta chains listed next were all sequenced from one sample in a study of T-cell reconstitution after alpha-beta-depleted transplantation in children. Unique molecular identifiers were used to barcode this TCRbeta library. TCRdb fed the PCR reads into MiXCR, producing one record per CDR3 protein. The table shows about 540,000 distinct CDR3 sequences, with 20% to 30% occurring only once. Sequences were derived from PBMCs, sampled before TCRalphabeta/CD19-depleted stem cell transplant. Receptor source: a boy in the first two years of life with Wiskott-Aldrich syndrome, due to receive a stem cell transplant.

This clonotype was seen a handful of times. The chain joins TRBV5-1 to TRBJ2-7, with D perhaps matching TRBD2 (6 bases). Germline values: CDR1 SGHRS, CDR2 YFSETQ. The CDR3 sequence is 16 residues long. V lost 2 bases and J lost 1, with 16 bases in between. This CDR3 is CASSFDTGLRSYEQYF. The CDR3 coding sequence is TGCGCCAGCAGCTTTGACACGGGACTCCGTTCCTACGAGCAGTACTTC.

V is TRBV28 and J is TRBJ2-7; 8 positions agree with TRBD1. This CDR3 is 15 amino acids long. J lost 3 bases, V lost 5 bases, and 9 bases had no gene match. Germline CDR1 reads MDHEN; CDR2 reads SYDVKM. CDR3 coding DNA: TGTGCCAGCAGTATTAACTTAGGACAGGGCTACGAGCAGTACTTC. Translated: CASSINLGQGYEQYF.

The J gene is TRBJ2-3, the V gene TRBV7-2; D is uncertain. The CDR3 covers 13 residues. V lost 2 bases and J lost 7, with 10 bases in between. The V gene's germline CDR1 is SGHTA and CDR2 FQGNSA. CDR3 sequence: CASSLKAVNTQYF. CDR3 bases: TGTGCCAGCAGCTTAAAGGCGGTTAATACGCAGTATTTT.

This chain joins TRBV12-3 or TRBV12-4 and TRBJ2-3; a weak D match, TRBD2 (6 bases). The CDR3 loop spans 15 amino acids. V lost 2 bases and J lost 1, with 10 bases in between. The CDR3: CASSLTASGTDTQYF. The CDR3 nucleotides read TGTGCCAGCAGTTTAACAGCTAGCGGCACAGATACGCAGTATTTT.

This clonotype came up a few times. The V call is TRBV7-2, the J call TRBJ2-1, with D perhaps matching TRBD2 (5 bases). With 3 bases removed from V and 4 bases from J, the gap between germline ends came to 16 bases. The CDR3 is 16 amino acids. Germline CDR1 and CDR2: SGHTA and FQGNSA. The CDR3 region is CASSFDLARAYNEQFF. The CDR3 DNA is TGTGCCAGCAGCTTCGATTTAGCGAGGGCATACAATGAGCAGTTCTTC.

A few counts support this clonotype. This chain joins TRBV7-9 and TRBJ2-1, with TRBD1 matching 8 bases. Germline V gene sequence: CDR1 SEHNR, CDR2 FQNEAQ (reference sequence). This CDR3 has 15 residues. V lost 5 bases and J lost 4; bases outside the gene matches: 7. This CDR3 is CASSRGQGSYNEQFF. CDR3 nucleotide sequence: TGTGCCAGCAGCCGCGGACAGGGTTCATACAATGAGCAGTTCTTC. Variable domain in full (rest from reference TRBV7-9 and TRBJ2-1): DTGVSQNPRHKITKRGQNVTFRCDPISEHNRLYWYRQTLGQGPEFLTYFQNEAQLEKSRLLSDRFSAERPKGSFSTLEIQRTEQGDSAMYLCASSRGQGSYNEQFFGPGTRLTVL.

This clonotype was seen more than once but under ten times. The chain couples TRBV20-1 to TRBJ1-1, with D tentatively TRBD1 (5 bases). This CDR3 is 12 amino acids long. In germline, CDR1 is DFQATT, CDR2 SNEGSKA (reference sequence). The V end lost 4 bases, the J end lost 5 bases, and 11 bases lay between the germline ends. The CDR3 here is CSAIPGPTEAFF. Here the CDR3 DNA reads TGCAGTGCTATCCCGGGACCTACTGAAGCTTTCTTT.

The V gene is TRBV2, the J gene TRBJ1-5; D might be TRBD1 (6 bases). Per the germline V gene, CDR1 is SNHLY and CDR2 is FYNNEI. This CDR3 is built from 13 residues. Trimming left V 6 bases short and J 7 bases short, with 13 bases between. In DNA, the CDR3 is TGTGCCAGCAGGAACAGGGATGGCCAGCCCCAGCATTTT. Translating gives CASRNRDGQPQHF.

A few counts support this clonotype. V is TRBV12-3 or TRBV12-4 and J is TRBJ2-7; 13 bases match TRBD2. The V segment lost 7 bases and the J segment 5 bases; nucleotides outside the gene matches: 8. The length of the CDR3 is 15 residues. CDR3 sequence (DNA): TGTGCCAGCAACCCCGGACTAGCGGGAGTCCACGAGCAGTACTTC. It yields the protein CASNPGLAGVHEQYF.

This clonotype has just a few counts. The V and J genes are TRBV19 and TRBJ1-1; no reliable D call. The V and J ends lost 6 bases and 4 bases respectively, with 9 bases between them. The CDR3 consists of 12 residues. Germline V gene data show CDR1 as LNHDA and CDR2 as SQIVND (reference sequence). The CDR3 DNA sequence: TGTGCCAGTAGAGAGGGTGGCACTGAAGCTTTCTTT. Translating it yields CASREGGTEAFF. The full variable domain, with the rest looked up from reference TRBV19 and TRBJ1-1, is DGGITQSPKYLFRKEGQNVTLSCEQNLNHDAMYWYRQDPGQGLRLIYYSQIVNDFQKGDIAEGYSVSREKKESFPLTVTSAQKNPTAFYLCASREGGTEAFFGQGTRLTVV.

This sequence joins TRBV12-3 or TRBV12-4 and TRBJ1-5, with 9 bases lining up with TRBD1. Trimming removed 4 bases from V and 3 bases from J; junction bases left unmatched: 4. The CDR3 is 15 residues long. CDR3: CASSWGQGNNQPQHF. DNA for the CDR3: TGTGCCAGCAGTTGGGGACAGGGAAACAATCAGCCCCAGCATTTT.

The chain uses TRBV20-1 and TRBJ1-1; perhaps TRBD1 as D (5 bases). Per the germline V gene, CDR1 is DFQATT and CDR2 is SNEGSKA (reference sequence). The CDR3 consists of 13 residues. Between the trimmed V and J ends, which lost 2 bases and 5 bases, there was a span of 12 bases. The CDR3 DNA follows: TGCAGTGCTAGACGTCCGGGGGGGACTGAAGCTTTCTTT. Translated: CSARRPGGTEAFF.

This clonotype was counted a few times. The chain couples TRBV5-1 to TRBJ1-5, with 7 positions matching TRBD1. V trimming: 1 base; J trimming: 4 bases; junction bases outside the gene matches: 5. Germline V gene sequence: CDR1 SGHRS, CDR2 YFSETQ. The CDR3 loop spans 15 amino acids. CDR3 sequence reads: CASSLYSGGNQPQHF. The DNA for the CDR3 is TGCGCCAGCAGCTTGTATTCAGGGGGTAATCAGCCCCAGCATTTT.

This clonotype came up a few times. J is TRBJ2-2 and V is TRBV5-1; unclear D gene. V gave up 4 bases and J gave up 2 bases, with 12 bases separating them. The CDR3 is 15 residues long. Germline V gene sequence: CDR1 SGHRS, CDR2 YFSETQ. The CDR3 sequence: CASSQATANTGELFF. The CDR3 coding sequence is TGCGCCAGCAGCCAGGCAACTGCTAACACCGGGGAGCTGTTTTTT. Variable domain in full (rest from reference TRBV5-1 and TRBJ2-2): KAGVTQTPRYLIKTRGQQVTLSCSPISGHRSVSWYQQTPGQGLQFLFEYFSETQRNKGNFPGRFSGRQFSNSRSEMNVSTLELGDSALYLCASSQATANTGELFFGEGSRLTVL.

The genes are TRBV20-1 and TRBJ2-3, with a tentative D call TRBD1 (5 bases). Trimming removed 1 base at V and 2 bases at J, with 7 bases between. This CDR3 has 13 residues. Per the germline V gene, CDR1 is DFQATT and CDR2 is SNEGSKA (reference sequence). CDR3 protein: CSARGRDTDTQYF. CDR3 nucleotide sequence: TGCAGTGCTAGAGGCAGGGACACAGATACGCAGTATTTT.

DNA of the CDR3: TGTGCCACCAGTGATTCAAAAGGAGCGAGCTATGGCTACACCTTC. This translates into CATSDSKGASYGYTF. V gene TRBV24-1 combines with J gene TRBJ1-2; D unclear. CDR1 and CDR2 (germline): KGHDR, SFDVKD. CDR3 size: 15 residues. V was shortened by 2 bases and J by 4 bases, with 13 bases between the two germline ends.

In this sample, this clonotype turned up a few times. The gene calls are TRBV20-1 and TRBJ2-7, with TRBD2 matching over 9 bases. Germline V gene sequence: CDR1 DFQATT, CDR2 SNEGSKA (reference sequence). The CDR3 covers 12 residues. The CDR3 spells CSAGGRAYEQYF. The CDR3 DNA reads TGCAGCGCTGGCGGGAGGGCCTACGAGCAGTACTTC.

This clonotype was seen at least ten times. An end of the junction does not agree with germline; a read error may underlie this. The genes are TRBV5-1 and TRBJ2-1; D is unclear. The CDR3 spans 13 residues. From germline, CDR1 is SGHRS and CDR2 YFSETQ. The CDR3 region has the DNA TGTGCCAGCAGCCTCGGATCCTCCAATGAGCAGTTCTTC. Translation: CASSLGSSNEQFF.

This clonotype was seen more than once but under ten times. An end of the junction does not agree with germline; a read error may underlie this. This chain joins TRBV5-1 and TRBJ2-1; 10 bases align to TRBD2. Germline V lookup: CDR1 SGHRS, CDR2 YFSETQ. The CDR3 is made up of 15 amino acids. The CDR3 region is CASSLGLAGENEQFF. CDR3 in DNA: TGTGCCAGCAGCTTAGGGCTAGCGGGAGAAAATGAGCAGTTCTTC.

The sample holds a few counts of this clonotype. The chain links TRBV14 to TRBJ2-7, with TRBD1 identical over 9 bases. Germline V gene data show CDR1 as SGHDN and CDR2 as FVKESK. CDR3 length equals 13 residues. The V and J ends lost 6 bases and 5 bases, in that order; junction bases with no gene match: 5. CDR3 protein: CASRQTGGNEQYF. The CDR3 DNA reads TGTGCCAGCAGGCAGACAGGGGGAAACGAGCAGTACTTC.

CDR3 bases: TGTGCCACCAGTGATTTGCGGGCAGATACGCAGTATTTT. It encodes CATSDLRADTQYF. The chain uses TRBV24-1 and TRBJ2-3; unclear D gene. V was cut by 0 bases and J by 4 bases, with 4 bases left in between. The CDR3 runs 13 residues. In germline, CDR1 is KGHDR, CDR2 SFDVKD.

This clonotype has only a few counts. The V call is TRBV9, the J call TRBJ2-7; D is uncertain. Germline V gene sequence: CDR1 SGDLS, CDR2 YYNGEE. This CDR3 contains 16 residues. V lost 0 bases to trimming and J lost 3 bases, with 16 bases between them. This chain's CDR3 is CASSVDRGPEHYEQYF. As DNA, the CDR3 is TGTGCCAGCAGCGTAGATCGTGGTCCGGAACACTACGAGCAGTACTTC.

The rearrangement links TRBV20-1 to TRBJ2-4; 9 bases are shared with TRBD2. This CDR3 has 18 residues. V gave up 3 bases and J gave up 0 bases; unmatched junction bases: 12. CDR1 is DFQATT and CDR2 is SNEGSKA in the germline V gene (reference sequence). This chain's CDR3 is CSASLLAGGLGAKNIQYF. The CDR3 region has the DNA TGCAGTGCTAGCCTTCTTGCGGGAGGGCTCGGAGCCAAAAACATTCAGTACTTC.

The chain couples TRBV12-3 or TRBV12-4 to TRBJ2-2; no definite D call. This CDR3 is 11 amino acids long. The V and J ends lost 11 bases and 1 base respectively, with 5 bases between them. This CDR3 reads CADGNTGELFF. In DNA form, the CDR3 reads TGTGCCGACGGGAACACCGGGGAGCTGTTTTTT.